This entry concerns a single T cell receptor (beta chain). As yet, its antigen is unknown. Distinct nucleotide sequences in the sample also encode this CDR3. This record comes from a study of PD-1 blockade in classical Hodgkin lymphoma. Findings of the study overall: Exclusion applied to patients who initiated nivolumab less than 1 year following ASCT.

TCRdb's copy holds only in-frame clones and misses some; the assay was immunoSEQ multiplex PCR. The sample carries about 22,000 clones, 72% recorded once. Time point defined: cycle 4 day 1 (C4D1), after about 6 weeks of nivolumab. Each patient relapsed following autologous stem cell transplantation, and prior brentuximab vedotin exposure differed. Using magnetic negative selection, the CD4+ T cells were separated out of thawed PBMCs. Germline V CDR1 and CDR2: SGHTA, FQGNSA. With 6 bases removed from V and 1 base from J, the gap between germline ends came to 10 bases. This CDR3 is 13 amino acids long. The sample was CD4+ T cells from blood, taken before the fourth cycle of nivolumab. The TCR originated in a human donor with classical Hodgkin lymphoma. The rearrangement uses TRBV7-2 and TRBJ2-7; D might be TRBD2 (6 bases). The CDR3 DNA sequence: TGTGCCAGCAGTTCCGGGACTTCCTACGAGCAGTACTTC. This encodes CASSSGTSYEQYF.